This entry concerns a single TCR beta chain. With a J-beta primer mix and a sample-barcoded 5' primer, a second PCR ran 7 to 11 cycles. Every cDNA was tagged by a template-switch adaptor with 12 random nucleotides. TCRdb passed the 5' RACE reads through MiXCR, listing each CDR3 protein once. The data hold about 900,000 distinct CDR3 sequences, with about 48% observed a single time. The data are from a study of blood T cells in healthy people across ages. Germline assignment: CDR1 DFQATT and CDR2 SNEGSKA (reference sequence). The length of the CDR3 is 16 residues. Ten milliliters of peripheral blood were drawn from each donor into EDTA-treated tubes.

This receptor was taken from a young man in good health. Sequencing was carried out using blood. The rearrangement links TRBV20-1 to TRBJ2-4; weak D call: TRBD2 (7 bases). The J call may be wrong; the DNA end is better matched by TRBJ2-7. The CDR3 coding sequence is TGCAGTGCTAGATCCCGGTCCGCGGGGGCGGTCTACGAGCAGTACTTC. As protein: CSARSRSAGAVYEQYF.